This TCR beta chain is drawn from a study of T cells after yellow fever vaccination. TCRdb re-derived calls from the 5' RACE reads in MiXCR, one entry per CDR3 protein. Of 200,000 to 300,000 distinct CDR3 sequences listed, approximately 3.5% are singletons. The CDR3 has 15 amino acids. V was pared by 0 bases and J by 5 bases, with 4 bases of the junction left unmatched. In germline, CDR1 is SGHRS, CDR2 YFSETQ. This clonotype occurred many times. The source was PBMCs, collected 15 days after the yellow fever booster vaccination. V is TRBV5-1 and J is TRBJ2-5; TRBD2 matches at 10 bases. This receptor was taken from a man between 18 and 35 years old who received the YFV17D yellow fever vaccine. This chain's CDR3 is CASSLAGTSDETQYF. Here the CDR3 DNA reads TGCGCCAGCAGCTTGGCCGGGACTAGCGATGAGACCCAGTACTTC.